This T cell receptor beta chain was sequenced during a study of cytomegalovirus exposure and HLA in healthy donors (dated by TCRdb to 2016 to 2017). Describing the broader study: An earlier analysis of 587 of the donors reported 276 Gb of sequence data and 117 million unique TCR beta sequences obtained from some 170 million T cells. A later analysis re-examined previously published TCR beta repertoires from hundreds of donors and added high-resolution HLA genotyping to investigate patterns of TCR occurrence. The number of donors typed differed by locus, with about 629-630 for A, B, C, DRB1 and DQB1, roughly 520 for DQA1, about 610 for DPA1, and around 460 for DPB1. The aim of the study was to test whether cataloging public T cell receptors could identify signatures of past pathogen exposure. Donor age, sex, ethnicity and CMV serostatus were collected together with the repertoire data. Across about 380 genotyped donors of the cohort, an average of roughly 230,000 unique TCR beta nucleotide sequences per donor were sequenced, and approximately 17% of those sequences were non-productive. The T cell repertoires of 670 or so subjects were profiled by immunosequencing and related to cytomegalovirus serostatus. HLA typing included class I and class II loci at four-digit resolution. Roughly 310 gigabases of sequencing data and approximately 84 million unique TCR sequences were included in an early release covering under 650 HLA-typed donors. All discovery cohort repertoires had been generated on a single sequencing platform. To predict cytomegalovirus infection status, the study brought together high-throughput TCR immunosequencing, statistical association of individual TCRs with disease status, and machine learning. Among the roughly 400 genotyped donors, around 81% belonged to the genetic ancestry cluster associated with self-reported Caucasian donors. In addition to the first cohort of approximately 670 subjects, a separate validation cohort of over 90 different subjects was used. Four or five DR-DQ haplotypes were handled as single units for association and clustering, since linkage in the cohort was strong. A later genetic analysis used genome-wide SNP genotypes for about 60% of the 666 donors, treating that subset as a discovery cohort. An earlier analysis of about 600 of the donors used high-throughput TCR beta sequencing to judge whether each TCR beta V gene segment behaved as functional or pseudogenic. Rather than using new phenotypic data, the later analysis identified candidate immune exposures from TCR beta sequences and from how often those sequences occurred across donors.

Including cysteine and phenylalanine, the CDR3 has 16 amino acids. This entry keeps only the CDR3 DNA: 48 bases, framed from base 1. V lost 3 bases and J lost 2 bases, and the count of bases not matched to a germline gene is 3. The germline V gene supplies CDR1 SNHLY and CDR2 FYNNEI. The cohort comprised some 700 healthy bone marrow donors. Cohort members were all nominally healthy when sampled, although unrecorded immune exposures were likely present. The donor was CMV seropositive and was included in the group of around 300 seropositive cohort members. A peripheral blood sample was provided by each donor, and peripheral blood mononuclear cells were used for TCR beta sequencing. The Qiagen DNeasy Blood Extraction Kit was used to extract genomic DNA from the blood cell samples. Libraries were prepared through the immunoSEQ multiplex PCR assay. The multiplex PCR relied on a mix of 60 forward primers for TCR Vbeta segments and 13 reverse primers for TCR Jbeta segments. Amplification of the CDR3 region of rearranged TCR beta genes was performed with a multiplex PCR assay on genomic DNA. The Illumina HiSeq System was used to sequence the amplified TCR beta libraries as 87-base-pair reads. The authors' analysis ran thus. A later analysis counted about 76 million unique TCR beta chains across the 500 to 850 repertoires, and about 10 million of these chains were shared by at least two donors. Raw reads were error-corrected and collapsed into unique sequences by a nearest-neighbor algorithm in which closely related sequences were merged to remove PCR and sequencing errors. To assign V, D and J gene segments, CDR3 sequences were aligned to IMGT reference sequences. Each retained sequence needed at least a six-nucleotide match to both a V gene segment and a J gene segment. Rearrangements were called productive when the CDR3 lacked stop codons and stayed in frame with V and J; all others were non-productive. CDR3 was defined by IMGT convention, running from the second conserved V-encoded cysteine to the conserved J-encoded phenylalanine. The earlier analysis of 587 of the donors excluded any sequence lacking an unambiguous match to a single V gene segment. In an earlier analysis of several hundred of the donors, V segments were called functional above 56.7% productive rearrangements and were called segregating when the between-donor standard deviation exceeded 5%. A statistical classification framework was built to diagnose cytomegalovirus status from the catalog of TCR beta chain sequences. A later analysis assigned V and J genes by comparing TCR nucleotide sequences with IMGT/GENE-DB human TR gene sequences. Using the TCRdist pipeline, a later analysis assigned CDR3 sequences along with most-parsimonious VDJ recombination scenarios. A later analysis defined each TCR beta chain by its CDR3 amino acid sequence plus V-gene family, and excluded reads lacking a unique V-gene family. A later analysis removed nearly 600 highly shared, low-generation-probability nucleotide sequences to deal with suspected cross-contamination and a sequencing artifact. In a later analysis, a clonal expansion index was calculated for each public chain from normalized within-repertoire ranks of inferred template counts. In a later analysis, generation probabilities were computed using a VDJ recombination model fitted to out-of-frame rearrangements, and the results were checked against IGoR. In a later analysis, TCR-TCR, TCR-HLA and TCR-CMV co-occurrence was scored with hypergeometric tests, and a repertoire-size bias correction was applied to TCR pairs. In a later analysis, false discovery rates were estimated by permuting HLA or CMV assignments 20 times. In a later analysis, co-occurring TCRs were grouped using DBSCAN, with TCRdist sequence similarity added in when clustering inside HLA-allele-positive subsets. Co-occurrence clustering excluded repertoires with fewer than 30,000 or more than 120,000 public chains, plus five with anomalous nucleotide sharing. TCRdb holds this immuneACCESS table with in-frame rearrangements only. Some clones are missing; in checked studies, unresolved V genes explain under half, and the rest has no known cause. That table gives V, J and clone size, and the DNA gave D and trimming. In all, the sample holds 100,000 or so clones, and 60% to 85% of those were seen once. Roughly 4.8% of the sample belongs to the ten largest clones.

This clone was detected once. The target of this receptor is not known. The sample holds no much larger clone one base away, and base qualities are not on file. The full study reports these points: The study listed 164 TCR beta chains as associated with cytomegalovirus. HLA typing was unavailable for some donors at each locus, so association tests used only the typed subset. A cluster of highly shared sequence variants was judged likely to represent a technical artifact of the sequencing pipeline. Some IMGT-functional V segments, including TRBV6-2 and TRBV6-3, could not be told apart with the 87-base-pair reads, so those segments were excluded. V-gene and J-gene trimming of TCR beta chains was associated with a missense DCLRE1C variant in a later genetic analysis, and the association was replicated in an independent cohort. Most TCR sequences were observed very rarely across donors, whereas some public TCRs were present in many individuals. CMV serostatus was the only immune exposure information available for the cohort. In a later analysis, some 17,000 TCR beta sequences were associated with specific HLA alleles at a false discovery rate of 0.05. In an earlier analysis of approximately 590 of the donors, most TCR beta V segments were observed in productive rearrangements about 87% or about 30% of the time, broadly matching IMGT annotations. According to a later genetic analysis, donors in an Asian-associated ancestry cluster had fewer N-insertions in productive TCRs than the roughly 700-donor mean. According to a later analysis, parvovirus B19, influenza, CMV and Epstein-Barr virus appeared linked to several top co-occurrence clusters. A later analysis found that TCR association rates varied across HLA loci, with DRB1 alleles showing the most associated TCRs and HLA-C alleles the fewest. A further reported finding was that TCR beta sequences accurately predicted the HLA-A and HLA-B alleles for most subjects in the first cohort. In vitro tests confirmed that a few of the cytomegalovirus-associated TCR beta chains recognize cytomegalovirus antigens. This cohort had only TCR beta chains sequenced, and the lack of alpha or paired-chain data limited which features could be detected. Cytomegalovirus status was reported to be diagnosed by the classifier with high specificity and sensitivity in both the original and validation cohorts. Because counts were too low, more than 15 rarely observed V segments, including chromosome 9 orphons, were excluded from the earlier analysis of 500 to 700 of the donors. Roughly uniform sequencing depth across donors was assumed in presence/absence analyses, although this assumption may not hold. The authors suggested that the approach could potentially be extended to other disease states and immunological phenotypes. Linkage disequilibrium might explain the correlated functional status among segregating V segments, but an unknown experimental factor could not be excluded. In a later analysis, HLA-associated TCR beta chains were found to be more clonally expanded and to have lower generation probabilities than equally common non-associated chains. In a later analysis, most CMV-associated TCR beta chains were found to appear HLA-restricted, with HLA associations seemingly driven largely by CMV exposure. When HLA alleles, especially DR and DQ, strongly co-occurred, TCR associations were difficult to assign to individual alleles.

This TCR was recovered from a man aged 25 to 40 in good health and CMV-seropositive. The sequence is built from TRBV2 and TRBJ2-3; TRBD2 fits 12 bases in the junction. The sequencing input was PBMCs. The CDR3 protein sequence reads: CASSDGTSGFTDTQYF. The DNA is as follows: TGTGCCAGCAGTGATGGGACTAGCGGGTTCACAGATACGCAGTATTTT.